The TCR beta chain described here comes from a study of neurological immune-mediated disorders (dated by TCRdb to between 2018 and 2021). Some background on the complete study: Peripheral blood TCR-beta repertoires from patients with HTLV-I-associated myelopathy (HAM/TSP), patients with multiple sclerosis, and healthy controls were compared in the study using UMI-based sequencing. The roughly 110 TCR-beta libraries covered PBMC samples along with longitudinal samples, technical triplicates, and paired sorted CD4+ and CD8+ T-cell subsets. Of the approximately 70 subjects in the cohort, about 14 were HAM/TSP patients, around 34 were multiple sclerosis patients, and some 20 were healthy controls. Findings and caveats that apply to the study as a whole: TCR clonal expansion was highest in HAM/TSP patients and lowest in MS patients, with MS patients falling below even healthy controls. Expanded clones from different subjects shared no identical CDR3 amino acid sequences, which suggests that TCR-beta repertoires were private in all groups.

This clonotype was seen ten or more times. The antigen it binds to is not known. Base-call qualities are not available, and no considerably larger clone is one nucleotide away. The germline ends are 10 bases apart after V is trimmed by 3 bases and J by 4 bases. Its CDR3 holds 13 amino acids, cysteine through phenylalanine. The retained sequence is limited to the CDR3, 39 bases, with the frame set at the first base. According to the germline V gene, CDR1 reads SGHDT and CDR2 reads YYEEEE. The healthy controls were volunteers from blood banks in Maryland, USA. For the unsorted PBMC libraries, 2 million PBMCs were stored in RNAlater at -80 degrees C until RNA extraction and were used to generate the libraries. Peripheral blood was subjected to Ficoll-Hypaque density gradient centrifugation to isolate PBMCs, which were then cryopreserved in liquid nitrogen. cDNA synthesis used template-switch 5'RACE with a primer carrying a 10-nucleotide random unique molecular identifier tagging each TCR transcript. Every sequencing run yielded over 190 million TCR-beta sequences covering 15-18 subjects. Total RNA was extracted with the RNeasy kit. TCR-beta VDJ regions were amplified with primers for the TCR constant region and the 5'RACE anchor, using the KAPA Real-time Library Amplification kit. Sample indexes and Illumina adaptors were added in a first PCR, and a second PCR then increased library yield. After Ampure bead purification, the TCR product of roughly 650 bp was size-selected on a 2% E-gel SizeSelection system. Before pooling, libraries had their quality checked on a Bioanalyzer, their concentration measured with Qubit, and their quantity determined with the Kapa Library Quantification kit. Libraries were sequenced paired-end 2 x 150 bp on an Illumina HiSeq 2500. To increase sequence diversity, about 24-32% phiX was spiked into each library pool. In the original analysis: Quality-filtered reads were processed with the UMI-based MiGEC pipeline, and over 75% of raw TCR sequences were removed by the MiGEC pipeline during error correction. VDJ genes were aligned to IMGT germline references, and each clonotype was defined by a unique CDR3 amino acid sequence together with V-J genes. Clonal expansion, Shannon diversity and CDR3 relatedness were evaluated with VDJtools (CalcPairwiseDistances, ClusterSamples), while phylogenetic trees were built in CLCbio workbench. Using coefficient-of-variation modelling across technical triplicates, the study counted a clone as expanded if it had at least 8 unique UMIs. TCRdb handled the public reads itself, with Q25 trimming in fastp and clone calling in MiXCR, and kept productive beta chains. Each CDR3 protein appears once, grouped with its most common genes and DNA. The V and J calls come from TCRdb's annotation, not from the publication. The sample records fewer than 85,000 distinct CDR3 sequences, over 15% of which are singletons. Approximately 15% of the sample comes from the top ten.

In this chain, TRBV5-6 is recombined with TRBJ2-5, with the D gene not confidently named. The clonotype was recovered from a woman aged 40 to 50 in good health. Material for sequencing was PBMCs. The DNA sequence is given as TGTGCCAGCAGCTCCCAGATCGGAGAGACCCAGTACTTC. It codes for CASSSQIGETQYF.